These T cell receptor beta chains were read from a single sample in a study of cytomegalovirus exposure and HLA in healthy donors. TCRdb keeps only in-frame clones here, not all; method: immunoSEQ multiplex PCR. This repertoire shows over 80,000 clones, 81% found once; its top ten account for under 5.5%. The material sequenced was PBMCs. The receptor source for this set is a man aged 40-49 years in good health and CMV-seropositive. CDR3s include the opening cysteine and the closing phenylalanine or tryptophan. A D gene is named only where the DNA matches it firmly. Clone size appears in some rows only: once, few, many, or a class for an expanded clone.

V gene,clone size,J gene,CDR3 length,D gene,CDR3 DNA,CDR3 protein
TRBV19,.,TRBJ1-6,16,.,TGTGCCAGTAGTGGGGCAAAATGGACAGATAATTCACCCCTCCACTTT,CASSGAKWTDNSPLHF
TRBV6-5,once,TRBJ2-7,14,TRBD1,TGTGCCAGCAGTTATGGGCAGGGGGCTGCCGAGCAGTACTTC,CASSYGQGAAEQYF
TRBV27,.,TRBJ1-4,16,.,TGTGCCAGCAGTTTCAGTCAGCCGGGGACTAATGAAAAACTGTTTTTT,CASSFSQPGTNEKLFF
TRBV30,.,TRBJ1-1,15,.,TGTGCCTGGAGTGCAGGTAACGACAGAGGCACTGAAGCTTTCTTT,CAWSAGNDRGTEAFF
TRBV5-1,.,TRBJ2-4,13,.,TGCGCCAGCAGCCCCGTTCGAGAAAACATTCAGTACTTC,CASSPVRENIQYF
TRBV19,few,TRBJ1-2,15,TRBD1,TGTGCCAGTAGCACGACCGGGACAGGGAATGGAGGCTACACCTTC,CASSTTGTGNGGYTF
TRBV14,.,TRBJ2-2,16,TRBD1,TGTGCCAGCAGCCAAGGACAGGGGTGGAGAACCGGGGAGCTGTTTTTT,CASSQGQGWRTGELFF
TRBV9,.,TRBJ1-6,17,TRBD1,TGTGCCAGCAGCGGGGACAGGGGATTCGCCTATAATTCACCCCTCCACTTT,CASSGDRGFAYNSPLHF
TRBV27,few,TRBJ2-6,19,TRBD1,TGTGCCAGCAGGAAACAGGGGTTAGTTTCTCCCTCTGGGGCCAACGTCCTGACTTTC,CASRKQGLVSPSGANVLTF
TRBV7-9,once,TRBJ2-2,17,TRBD2,TGTGCCAGCAGCCCCCCTTCTAGCGGGGGATACACCCGGGAGCTGTTTTTT,CASSPPSSGGYTRELFF
TRBV6-5,.,TRBJ1-6,15,TRBD1,TGTGCCAGCAGTTACTCCGGGACAGGGGCCAGTGGCCTCCACTTT,CASSYSGTGASGLHF
TRBV6-1,.,TRBJ1-5,14,TRBD1,TGTGCCAGTCTCCCCGACAGGGGGGGTCAGCCCCAGCATTTT,CASLPDRGGQPQHF